The clone carrying this T cell receptor beta chain occurred many times. This specimen comes from a study of CD8 T cells in ankylosing spondylitis. One entry per CDR3 protein results from TCRdb running MiXCR on the 5' RACE reads. The table lists roughly 180,000 distinct CDR3 sequences, about an eighth of them singletons. The V segment lost 6 bases and the J segment 12 bases; nucleotides outside the gene matches: 11. Germline loops: CDR1 DFQATT, CDR2 SNEGSKA (reference sequence). The CDR3 has 13 residues. This TCR was recovered from a female donor with ankylosing spondylitis or in good health (not recorded which). Sample: blood, either unsorted or a sorted T cell fraction (not recorded which). V and J are TRBV20-1 and TRBJ2-1, with 10 nucleotides matching TRBD2. The CDR3 DNA is TGCAGTGCGTCTATACAAGCTAGCGGGGGGCAGTTCTTC. This codes for CSASIQASGGQFF.